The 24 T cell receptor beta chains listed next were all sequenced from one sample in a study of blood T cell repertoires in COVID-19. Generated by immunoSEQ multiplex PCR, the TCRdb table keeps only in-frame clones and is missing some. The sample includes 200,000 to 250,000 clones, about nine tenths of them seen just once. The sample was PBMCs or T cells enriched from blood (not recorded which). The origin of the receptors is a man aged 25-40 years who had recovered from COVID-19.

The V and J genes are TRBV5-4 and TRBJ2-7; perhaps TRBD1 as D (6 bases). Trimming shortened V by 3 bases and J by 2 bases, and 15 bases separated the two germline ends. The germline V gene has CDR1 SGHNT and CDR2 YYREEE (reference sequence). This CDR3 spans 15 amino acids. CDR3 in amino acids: CASSWGRTAAYEQYF. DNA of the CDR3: TGTGCCAGCAGCTGGGGGCGGACAGCTGCCTACGAGCAGTACTTC.

The CDR3: CASSLTGFEQYF. Written as DNA, the CDR3 is TGTGCCAGCAGCTTGACAGGGTTCGAGCAGTACTTC. The chain links TRBV12-3 or TRBV12-4 to TRBJ2-7; TRBD1 matches 7 bases. This CDR3 has 12 amino acids. J lost 6 bases, V lost 6 bases, and 5 bases had no gene match.

CDR3 coding DNA: TGTGCCAGTAGTAGCGGACTAGCGGGCCGGGGATTTTACACTGATACGCAGTATTTT. This translates into CASSSGLAGRGFYTDTQYF. The chain couples TRBV19 to TRBJ2-3; 11 nucleotides line up with TRBD2. J gave up 6 bases and V 4 bases, and 18 bases lay outside the gene matches. This CDR3 spans 19 amino acids. The germline V gene encodes CDR1 LNHDA and CDR2 SQIVND (reference sequence). The variable domain in full, completed from reference TRBV19 and TRBJ2-3, reads DGGITQSPKYLFRKEGQNVTLSCEQNLNHDAMYWYRQDPGQGLRLIYYSQIVNDFQKGDIAEGYSVSREKKESFPLTVTSAQKNPTAFYLCASSSGLAGRGFYTDTQYFGPGTRLTVL.

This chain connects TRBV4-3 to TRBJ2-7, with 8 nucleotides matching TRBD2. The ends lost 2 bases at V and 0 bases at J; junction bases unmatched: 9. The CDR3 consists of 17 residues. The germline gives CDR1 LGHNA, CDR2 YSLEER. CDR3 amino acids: CASSQYGRGADSYEQYF. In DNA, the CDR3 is TGCGCCAGCAGCCAATACGGGCGGGGGGCGGACTCCTACGAGCAGTACTTC.

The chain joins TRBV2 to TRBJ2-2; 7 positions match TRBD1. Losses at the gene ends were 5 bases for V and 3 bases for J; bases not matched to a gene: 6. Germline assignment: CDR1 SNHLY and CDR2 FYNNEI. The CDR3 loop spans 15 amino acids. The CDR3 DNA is TGTGCCAGCAGTCCCCACACAGGGGACACCGGGGAGCTGTTTTTT. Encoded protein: CASSPHTGDTGELFF.

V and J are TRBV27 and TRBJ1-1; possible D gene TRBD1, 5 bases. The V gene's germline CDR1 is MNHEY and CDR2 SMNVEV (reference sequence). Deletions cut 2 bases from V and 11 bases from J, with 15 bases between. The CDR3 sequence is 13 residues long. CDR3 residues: CASSLRQGLRAFF. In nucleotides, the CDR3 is TGTGCCAGCAGTTTACGGCAGGGTCTACGGGCTTTCTTT.

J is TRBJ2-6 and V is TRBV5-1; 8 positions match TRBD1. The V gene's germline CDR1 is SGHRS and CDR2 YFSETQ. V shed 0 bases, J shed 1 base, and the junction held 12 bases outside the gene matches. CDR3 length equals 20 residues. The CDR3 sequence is CASSLGFSGGQNSGANVLTF. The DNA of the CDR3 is TGCGCCAGCAGCTTGGGTTTCTCAGGGGGCCAAAATTCTGGGGCCAACGTCCTGACTTTC. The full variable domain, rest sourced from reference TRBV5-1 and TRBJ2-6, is KAGVTQTPRYLIKTRGQQVTLSCSPISGHRSVSWYQQTPGQGLQFLFEYFSETQRNKGNFPGRFSGRQFSNSRSEMNVSTLELGDSALYLCASSLGFSGGQNSGANVLTFGAGSRLTVL.

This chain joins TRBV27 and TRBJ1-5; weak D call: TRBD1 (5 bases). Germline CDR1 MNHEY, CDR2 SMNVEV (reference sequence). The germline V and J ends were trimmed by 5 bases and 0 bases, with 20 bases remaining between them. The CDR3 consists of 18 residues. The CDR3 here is CASSTQQGGLYSNQPQHF. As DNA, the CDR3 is TGTGCCAGCAGTACCCAGCAGGGAGGACTATATAGCAATCAGCCCCAGCATTTT.

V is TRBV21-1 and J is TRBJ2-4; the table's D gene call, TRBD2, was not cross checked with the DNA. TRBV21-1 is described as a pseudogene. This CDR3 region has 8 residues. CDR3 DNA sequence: TGTGCCAGCAGCAATTGCGACTTC. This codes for CASSNCDF.

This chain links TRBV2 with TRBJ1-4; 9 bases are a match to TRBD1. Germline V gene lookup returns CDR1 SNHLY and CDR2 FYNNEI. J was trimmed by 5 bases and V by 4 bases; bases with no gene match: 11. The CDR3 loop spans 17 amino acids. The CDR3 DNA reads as TGTGCCAGCAGTGGATTCCCGGGGGACAGGGAAAATGAAAAACTGTTTTTT. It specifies CASSGFPGDRENEKLFF. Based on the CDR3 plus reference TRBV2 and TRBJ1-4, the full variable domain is EPEVTQTPSHQVTQMGQEVILRCVPISNHLYFYWYRQILGQKVEFLVSFYNNEISEKSEIFDDQFSVERPDGSNFTLKIRSTKLEDSAMYFCASSGFPGDRENEKLFFGSGTQLSVL.

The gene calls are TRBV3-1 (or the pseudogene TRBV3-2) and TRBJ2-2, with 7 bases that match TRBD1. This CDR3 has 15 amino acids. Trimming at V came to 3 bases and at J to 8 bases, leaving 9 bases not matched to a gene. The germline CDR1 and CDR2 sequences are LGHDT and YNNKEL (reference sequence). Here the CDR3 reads CASSHDTGAEGELFF. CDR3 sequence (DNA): TGTGCCAGCAGCCACGATACAGGGGCCGAGGGGGAGCTGTTTTTT.

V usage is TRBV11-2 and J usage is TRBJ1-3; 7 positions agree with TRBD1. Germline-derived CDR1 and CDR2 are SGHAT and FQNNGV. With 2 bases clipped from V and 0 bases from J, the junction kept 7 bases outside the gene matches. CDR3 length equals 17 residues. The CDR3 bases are TGTGCCAGCAGCTTAACCGGGACAGCGAACTCTGGAAACACCATATATTTT. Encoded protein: CASSLTGTANSGNTIYF.

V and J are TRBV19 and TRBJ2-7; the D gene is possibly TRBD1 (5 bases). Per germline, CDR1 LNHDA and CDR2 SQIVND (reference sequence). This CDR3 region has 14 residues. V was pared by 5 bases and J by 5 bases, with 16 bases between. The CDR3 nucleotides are TGTGCCAGTAGTGGACAAGGTTCGACGGACGAGCAGTACTTC. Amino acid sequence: CASSGQGSTDEQYF.

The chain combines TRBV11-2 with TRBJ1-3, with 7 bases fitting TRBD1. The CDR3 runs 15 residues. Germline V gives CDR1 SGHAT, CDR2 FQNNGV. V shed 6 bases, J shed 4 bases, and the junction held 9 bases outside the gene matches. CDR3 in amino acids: CASRTPGQPGNTIYF. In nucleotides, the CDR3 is TGTGCCAGCAGAACGCCGGGACAGCCCGGAAACACCATATATTTT.

Here the CDR3 reads CASSSGSSSGNTIYF. The CDR3 bases are TGTGCCAGCAGCTCGGGGTCAAGCTCTGGAAACACCATATATTTT. The chain recombines TRBV7-7 with TRBJ1-3; D remains unclear. This CDR3 region has 15 residues. V was trimmed by 4 bases and J by 0 bases, leaving 10 bases between them. Germline-derived CDR1 and CDR2 are SSHAT and FNYEAQ (reference sequence).

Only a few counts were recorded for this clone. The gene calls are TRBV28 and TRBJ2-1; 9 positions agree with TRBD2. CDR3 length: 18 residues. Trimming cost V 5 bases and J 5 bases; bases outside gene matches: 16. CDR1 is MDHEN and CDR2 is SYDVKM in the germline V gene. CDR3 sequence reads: CASSPRRLASGKNNEQFF. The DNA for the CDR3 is TGTGCCAGCAGTCCCCGGAGGTTGGCTAGCGGGAAAAACAATGAGCAGTTCTTC.

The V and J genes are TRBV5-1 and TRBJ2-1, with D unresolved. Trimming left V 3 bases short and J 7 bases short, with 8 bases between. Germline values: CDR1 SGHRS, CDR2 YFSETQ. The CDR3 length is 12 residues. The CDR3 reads CASSSLGNEQFF. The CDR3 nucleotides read TGCGCCAGCAGCTCCCTAGGAAATGAGCAGTTCTTC.

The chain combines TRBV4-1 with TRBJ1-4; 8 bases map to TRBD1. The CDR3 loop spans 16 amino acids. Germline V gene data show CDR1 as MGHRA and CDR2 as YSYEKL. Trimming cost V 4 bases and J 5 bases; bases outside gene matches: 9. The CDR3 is CASSPGQGGSNEKLFF. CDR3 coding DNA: TGCGCCAGCAGCCCTGGACAGGGAGGGTCGAATGAAAAACTGTTTTTT.

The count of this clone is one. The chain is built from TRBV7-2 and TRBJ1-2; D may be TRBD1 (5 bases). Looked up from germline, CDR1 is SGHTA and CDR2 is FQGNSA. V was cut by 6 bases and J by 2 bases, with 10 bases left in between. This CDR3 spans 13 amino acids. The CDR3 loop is CASRGDRNYGYTF. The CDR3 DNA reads TGTGCCAGCAGAGGGGATAGAAACTATGGCTACACCTTC.

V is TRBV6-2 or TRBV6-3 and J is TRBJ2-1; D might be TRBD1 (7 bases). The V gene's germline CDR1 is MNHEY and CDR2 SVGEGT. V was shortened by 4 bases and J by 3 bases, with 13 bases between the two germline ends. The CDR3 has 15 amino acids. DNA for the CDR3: TGTGCCAGCAGTTGGCAGGGGGGATACTACAATGAGCAGTTCTTC. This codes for CASSWQGGYYNEQFF.

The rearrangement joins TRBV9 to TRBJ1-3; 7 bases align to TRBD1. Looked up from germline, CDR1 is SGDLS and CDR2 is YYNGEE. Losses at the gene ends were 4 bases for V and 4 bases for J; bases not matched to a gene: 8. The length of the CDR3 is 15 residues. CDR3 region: CASSTDRVGGNTIYF. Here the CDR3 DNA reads TGTGCCAGCAGCACTGACAGGGTGGGCGGAAACACCATATATTTT.

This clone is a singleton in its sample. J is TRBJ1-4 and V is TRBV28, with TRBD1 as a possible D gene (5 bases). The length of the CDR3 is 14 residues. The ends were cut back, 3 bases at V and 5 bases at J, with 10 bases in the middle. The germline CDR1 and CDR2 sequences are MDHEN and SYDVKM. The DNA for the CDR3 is TGTGCCAGCAGTTTGGCAGGGAAAAATGAAAAACTGTTTTTT. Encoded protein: CASSLAGKNEKLFF.

The CDR3 loop reads CASSHKTSGANTGELFF. The CDR3 DNA reads as TGCGCCAGCAGCCACAAGACTAGCGGGGCGAACACCGGGGAGCTGTTTTTT. The genes are TRBV5-1 and TRBJ2-2; 11 bases line up with TRBD2. This CDR3 has 17 amino acids. Trimming took 4 bases from V and 0 from J; bases not matched to a gene: 5. The germline V gene has CDR1 SGHRS and CDR2 YFSETQ. The whole variable domain, filled in from reference TRBV5-1 and TRBJ2-2, reads KAGVTQTPRYLIKTRGQQVTLSCSPISGHRSVSWYQQTPGQGLQFLFEYFSETQRNKGNFPGRFSGRQFSNSRSEMNVSTLELGDSALYLCASSHKTSGANTGELFFGEGSRLTVL.

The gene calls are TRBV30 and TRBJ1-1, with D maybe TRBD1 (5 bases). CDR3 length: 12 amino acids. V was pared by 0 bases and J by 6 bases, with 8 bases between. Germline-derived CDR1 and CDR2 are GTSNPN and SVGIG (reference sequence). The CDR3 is CAWSVRGSEAFF. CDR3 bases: TGTGCCTGGAGTGTGCGGGGGTCTGAAGCTTTCTTT.